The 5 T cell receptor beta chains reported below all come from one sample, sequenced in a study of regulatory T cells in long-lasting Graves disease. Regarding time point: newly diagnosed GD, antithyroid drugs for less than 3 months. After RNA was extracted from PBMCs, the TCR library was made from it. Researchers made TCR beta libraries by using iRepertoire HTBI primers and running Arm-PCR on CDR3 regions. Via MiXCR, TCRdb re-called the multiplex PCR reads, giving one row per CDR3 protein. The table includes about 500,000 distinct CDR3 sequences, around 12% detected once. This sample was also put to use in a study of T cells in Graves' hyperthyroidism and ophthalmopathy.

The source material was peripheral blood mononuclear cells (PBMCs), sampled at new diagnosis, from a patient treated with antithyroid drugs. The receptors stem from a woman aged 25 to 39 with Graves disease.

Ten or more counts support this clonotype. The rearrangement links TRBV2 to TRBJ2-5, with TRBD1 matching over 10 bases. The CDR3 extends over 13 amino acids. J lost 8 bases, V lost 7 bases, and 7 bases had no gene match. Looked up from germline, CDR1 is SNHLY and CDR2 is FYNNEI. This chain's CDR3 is CASKIGTGATQYF. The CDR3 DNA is TGTGCCAGCAAAATTGGGACAGGGGCCACCCAGTACTTC.

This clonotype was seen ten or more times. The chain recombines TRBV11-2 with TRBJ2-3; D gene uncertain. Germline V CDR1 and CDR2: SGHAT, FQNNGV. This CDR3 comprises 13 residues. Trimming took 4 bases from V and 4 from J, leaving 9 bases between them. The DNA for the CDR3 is TGTGCCAGCAGCTCCAGTGTGCCAGATACGCAGTATTTT. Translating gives CASSSSVPDTQYF.

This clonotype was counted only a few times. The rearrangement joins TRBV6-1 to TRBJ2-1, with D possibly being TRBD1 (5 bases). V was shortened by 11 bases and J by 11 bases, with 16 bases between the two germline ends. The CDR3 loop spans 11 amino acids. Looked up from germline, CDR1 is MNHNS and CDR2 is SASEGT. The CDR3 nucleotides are TGTGCCGGCACCTCCTGGGGCCAGCAGTTCTTC. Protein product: CAGTSWGQQFF.

For the CDR3, the DNA is TGTGCCAGCAGCTTGGGAACCGGGACTAGGTTTCAAGAGACCCAGTACTTC. This sequence encodes CASSLGTGTRFQETQYF. The V and J genes are TRBV7-2 and TRBJ2-5; 8 bases agree with TRBD2. Germline CDR1 SGHTA, CDR2 FQGNSA. There are 17 residues in the CDR3. V shed 3 bases and J 2 bases; nucleotides not matched to a gene: 11.

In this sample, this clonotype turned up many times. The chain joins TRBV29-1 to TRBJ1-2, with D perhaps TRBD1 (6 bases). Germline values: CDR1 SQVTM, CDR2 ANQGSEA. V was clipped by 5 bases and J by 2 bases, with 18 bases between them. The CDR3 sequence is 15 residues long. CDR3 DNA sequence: TGCAGCGTTCGTCAGAGAACAGGGAACAACTATGGCTACACCTTC. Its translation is CSVRQRTGNNYGYTF.